The rows below give T cell receptor beta chains drawn from one sample of a study of T-cell reconstitution after alpha-beta-depleted transplantation in children. MiXCR, run by TCRdb on the PCR reads, gives a single entry per CDR3 protein. The sample includes around 670,000 distinct CDR3 sequences, approximately 14% of them seen just once. The source material was PBMCs, sampled before TCRalphabeta/CD19-depleted stem cell transplant. These receptor sequences come from a girl aged 2-15 years with congenital amegakaryocytic thrombocytopenia, due to receive a stem cell transplant. Each CDR3 is given with its conserved first and last residue. The D gene is left open where the match is weak. Size is stated for part of the rows, as once, few or many counts, or as a class when the clone is expanded.

D gene: -; J gene: TRBJ2-3; clone size: few; V gene: TRBV20-1; CDR3 DNA: TGCAGTGCTAGAGATTCAACGGGAGACTGGTTCCTAGATACGCAGTATTTT; CDR3 protein: CSARDSTGDWFLDTQYF
D gene: TRBD1; J gene: TRBJ2-2; clone size: -; V gene: TRBV12-5; CDR3 DNA: TGTGCTAGTGGCCAAACAGGGGGCGGCACCGGGGAGCTGTTTTTT; CDR3 protein: CASGQTGGGTGELFF
D gene: -; J gene: TRBJ1-1; clone size: -; V gene: TRBV16; CDR3 DNA: TGTGCCAGCAGCCAATTGGTGAACACTGAAGCTTTCTTT; CDR3 protein: CASSQLVNTEAFF
D gene: -; J gene: TRBJ2-6; clone size: few; V gene: TRBV5-4; CDR3 DNA: TGTGCCAGCAGCGCCGACCGCTCTGGGGCCAACGTCCTGACTTTC; CDR3 protein: CASSADRSGANVLTF
D gene: -; J gene: TRBJ1-1; clone size: few; V gene: TRBV6-5; CDR3 DNA: TGTGCCAGCAGTTACGGAACAGAGGAGAACACTGAAGCTTTCTTT; CDR3 protein: CASSYGTEENTEAFF
D gene: -; J gene: TRBJ2-7; clone size: -; V gene: TRBV16; CDR3 DNA: TGTGCCAGCAGCCAATCGCACACACCCGCTACCTACGAGCAGTACTTC; CDR3 protein: CASSQSHTPATYEQYF
D gene: TRBD1; J gene: TRBJ2-5; clone size: few; V gene: TRBV24-1; CDR3 DNA: TGTGCCACCAAGGGGACAGAGATAGGGAAAGAGACCCAGTACTTC; CDR3 protein: CATKGTEIGKETQYF
D gene: TRBD1; J gene: TRBJ1-1; clone size: many; V gene: TRBV28; CDR3 DNA: TGTGCTAGCGGACAAGGGGGCTTTGTTGGCACTGAAGCTTTCTTT; CDR3 protein: CASGQGGFVGTEAFF
D gene: TRBD2; J gene: TRBJ2-1; clone size: few; V gene: TRBV4-1; CDR3 DNA: TGCGCCAGCAGCCAAGAATCTAGCGGAATCGGCTCCTACAATGAGCAGTTCTTC; CDR3 protein: CASSQESSGIGSYNEQFF
D gene: TRBD1; J gene: TRBJ1-4; clone size: many; V gene: TRBV29-1; CDR3 DNA: TGCAGCGTTGAAGATAGGGGACAGGGGACTGCAACTAATGAAAAACTGTTTTTT; CDR3 protein: CSVEDRGQGTATNEKLFF
D gene: -; J gene: TRBJ2-1; clone size: many; V gene: TRBV5-1; CDR3 DNA: TGCGCCAGCAGCTTGCTTGAAAATGAGCAGTTCTTC; CDR3 protein: CASSLLENEQFF
D gene: TRBD1; J gene: TRBJ2-7; clone size: few; V gene: TRBV10-2; CDR3 DNA: TGCGCCAGCAGTGGACAGGGGAGCCACGAGCAGTACTTC; CDR3 protein: CASSGQGSHEQYF
D gene: -; J gene: TRBJ2-1; clone size: many; V gene: TRBV20-1; CDR3 DNA: TGCAGTGCTAGAGGGGACGGGACCTCCTACAATGAGCAGTTCTTC; CDR3 protein: CSARGDGTSYNEQFF
D gene: -; J gene: TRBJ2-1; clone size: -; V gene: TRBV12-3/TRBV12-4; CDR3 DNA: -; CDR3 protein: CASSVAGGSSARFF
D gene: -; J gene: TRBJ1-1; clone size: few; V gene: TRBV20-1; CDR3 DNA: -; CDR3 protein: CSATPSAGAHPRTEAFF
D gene: -; J gene: TRBJ2-5; clone size: -; V gene: TRBV21-1; CDR3 DNA: TGTGCCAGCAGCATCCTCGGACTAGCGGGTGGAGAGACCCAGTACTTC; CDR3 protein: CASSILGLAGGETQYF
D gene: -; J gene: TRBJ2-7; clone size: few; V gene: TRBV6-1; CDR3 DNA: TGTGCCAGCAGGACCGGGCCCCGGGTTTCCGAGCAGTACTTC; CDR3 protein: CASRTGPRVSEQYF
D gene: TRBD1; J gene: TRBJ2-3; clone size: many; V gene: TRBV20-1; CDR3 DNA: TGCAGTGCTTTACAGGGGCGCACAGATACGCAGTATTTT; CDR3 protein: CSALQGRTDTQYF
D gene: -; J gene: TRBJ2-7; clone size: many; V gene: TRBV20-1; CDR3 DNA: TGCAGTGCTACCGGGCCATCCTACGAGCAGTACTTC; CDR3 protein: CSATGPSYEQYF
D gene: -; J gene: TRBJ2-1; clone size: few; V gene: TRBV29-1; CDR3 DNA: TGCAGCGTTCGCCGGGGAAACTACAATGAGCAGTTCTTC; CDR3 protein: CSVRRGNYNEQFF
D gene: TRBD1; J gene: TRBJ2-7; clone size: many; V gene: TRBV7-2; CDR3 DNA: TGTGCCAGCAGCATCTTAGGGGGCTCCCCCTACGAGCAGTACTTC; CDR3 protein: CASSILGGSPYEQYF
D gene: TRBD2; J gene: TRBJ2-7; clone size: -; V gene: TRBV7-9; CDR3 DNA: TGTGCCAGCAGCCCCCAGCGGGGTGCCCCCTACGAGCAGTACTTC; CDR3 protein: CASSPQRGAPYEQYF
D gene: TRBD2; J gene: TRBJ2-5; clone size: many; V gene: TRBV11-2; CDR3 DNA: TGTGCCAGCAGCTCCCTTGGGGGGGAGGAGACCCAGTACTTC; CDR3 protein: CASSSLGGEETQYF
D gene: -; J gene: TRBJ2-7; clone size: many; V gene: TRBV20-1; CDR3 DNA: TGCAGTGCTAGAGGGTTGGACAGCCTCTACGAGCAGTACTTC; CDR3 protein: CSARGLDSLYEQYF
D gene: -; J gene: TRBJ2-7; clone size: few; V gene: TRBV7-6; CDR3 DNA: TGTGCCAGCAGCTTAGATCACTCCTACGAGCAGTACTTC; CDR3 protein: CASSLDHSYEQYF
D gene: TRBD1; J gene: TRBJ2-2; clone size: many; V gene: TRBV29-1; CDR3 DNA: TGCAGCGTCGTGAAGACAGGGGCCGGGGAGCTGTTTTTT; CDR3 protein: CSVVKTGAGELFF
D gene: TRBD2; J gene: TRBJ2-1; clone size: many; V gene: TRBV24-1; CDR3 DNA: TGTGCCACCAGTGATGGGCGGGAGCCCAACAATGAGCAGTTCTTC; CDR3 protein: CATSDGREPNNEQFF
D gene: -; J gene: TRBJ2-7; clone size: many; V gene: TRBV29-1; CDR3 DNA: TGCAGCGTTCTGGAAACCTACGAGCAGTACTTC; CDR3 protein: CSVLETYEQYF
D gene: TRBD2; J gene: TRBJ2-3; clone size: many; V gene: TRBV20-1; CDR3 DNA: TGCAGTGCTAAGGGGCGGGGGGGCACAGATACGCAGTATTTT; CDR3 protein: CSAKGRGGTDTQYF
D gene: -; J gene: TRBJ2-6; clone size: few; V gene: TRBV5-1; CDR3 DNA: TGCGCCAGCAGCATATCAACCGGGACTCTCGGGGCCAACGTCCTGACTTTC; CDR3 protein: CASSISTGTLGANVLTF
D gene: -; J gene: TRBJ2-7; clone size: -; V gene: TRBV29-1; CDR3 DNA: TGCAGCGTTGTGAGGACTACGAACCACGAGCAGTACTTC; CDR3 protein: CSVVRTTNHEQYF
D gene: TRBD2; J gene: TRBJ2-2; clone size: many; V gene: TRBV5-1; CDR3 DNA: TGCGCCAGCAGTGGGACTAGTGAATCGCATGGGGAGCTGTTTTTT; CDR3 protein: CASSGTSESHGELFF
D gene: TRBD1; J gene: TRBJ1-3; clone size: many; V gene: TRBV12-3/TRBV12-4; CDR3 DNA: TGTGCCAGCAACATAATTGGGACAGGCTCTGGAAACACCATATATTTT; CDR3 protein: CASNIIGTGSGNTIYF
D gene: -; J gene: TRBJ1-5; clone size: -; V gene: TRBV19; CDR3 DNA: TGTGCCAGTAGGGTGCAGATGAATCAGCCCCAGCATTTT; CDR3 protein: CASRVQMNQPQHF
D gene: -; J gene: TRBJ2-6; clone size: few; V gene: TRBV12-3/TRBV12-4; CDR3 DNA: TGTGCCAGCAGTTTAGCTCAGGGGTCTGGGGCCAACGTCCTGACTTTC; CDR3 protein: CASSLAQGSGANVLTF
D gene: TRBD1; J gene: TRBJ2-3; clone size: -; V gene: TRBV20-1; CDR3 DNA: TGCAGTGCTAGAGGTGTATCGGGACAGGCCGGTACAGATACGCAGTATTTT; CDR3 protein: CSARGVSGQAGTDTQYF
D gene: -; J gene: TRBJ2-2; clone size: many; V gene: TRBV24-1; CDR3 DNA: TGTGCCACCAGTGACCACAGCGACACCGGGGAGCTGTTTTTT; CDR3 protein: CATSDHSDTGELFF
D gene: TRBD2; J gene: TRBJ2-7; clone size: few; V gene: TRBV14; CDR3 DNA: TGTGCCAGCAGCGTCAGCGGGACCTCCTACGAGCAGTACTTC; CDR3 protein: CASSVSGTSYEQYF
D gene: -; J gene: TRBJ2-7; clone size: few; V gene: TRBV27; CDR3 DNA: TGTGCCAGCAGACCCGGGGAGGCAGTACACGAGCAGTACTTC; CDR3 protein: CASRPGEAVHEQYF
D gene: -; J gene: TRBJ2-3; clone size: -; V gene: TRBV5-5; CDR3 DNA: TGTGCCAGCAGCTTCGGAATGGGAGCAACCTTTTTCACAGATACGCAGTATTTT; CDR3 protein: CASSFGMGATFFTDTQYF
D gene: TRBD2; J gene: TRBJ2-5; clone size: few; V gene: TRBV14; CDR3 DNA: TGTGCCAGCAGCCACCGTCGGGAGGCCCCGACCCAGTACTTC; CDR3 protein: CASSHRREAPTQYF
D gene: -; J gene: TRBJ2-5; clone size: many; V gene: TRBV20-1; CDR3 DNA: TGCAGTGCTAGCGGGACCCCCCCAAATCAGTACTTC; CDR3 protein: CSASGTPPNQYF
D gene: TRBD1; J gene: TRBJ1-4; clone size: few; V gene: TRBV6-4; CDR3 DNA: TGTGCCAGCAGTGACTCAGGGGACAGGGGACATGAAAAACTGTTTTTT; CDR3 protein: CASSDSGDRGHEKLFF
D gene: TRBD2; J gene: TRBJ2-1; clone size: many; V gene: TRBV7-9; CDR3 DNA: TGTGCCAGCAGCTTAGGGGGAGGACTAGCCTCCAATGAGCAGTTCTTC; CDR3 protein: CASSLGGGLASNEQFF
D gene: TRBD2; J gene: TRBJ2-1; clone size: few; V gene: TRBV10-3; CDR3 DNA: TGTGCCATCAATGGAGGACTAGGGTATGAGCAGTTCTTC; CDR3 protein: CAINGGLGYEQFF
D gene: -; J gene: TRBJ2-6; clone size: few; V gene: TRBV5-1; CDR3 DNA: TGCGCCAGCAGCCCGTCCGACGGAGGACGGGCCAACGTCCTGACTTTC; CDR3 protein: CASSPSDGGRANVLTF
D gene: -; J gene: TRBJ2-5; clone size: many; V gene: TRBV12-3/TRBV12-4; CDR3 DNA: TGTGCCAGCAGTTTAAGGGGTCCGATACAAGAGACCCAGTACTTC; CDR3 protein: CASSLRGPIQETQYF
D gene: TRBD2; J gene: TRBJ2-1; clone size: -; V gene: TRBV20-1; CDR3 DNA: TGCAGTGCTAGAGTCAGGACTAGCGGGAGGTCTGAGAATGAGCAGTTCTTC; CDR3 protein: CSARVRTSGRSENEQFF
D gene: -; J gene: TRBJ2-1; clone size: -; V gene: TRBV20-1; CDR3 DNA: TGCAGTGCCAAGGGGGGCAACCTGAAGGCTGAGCAGTTCTTC; CDR3 protein: CSAKGGNLKAEQFF
D gene: -; J gene: TRBJ1-1; clone size: many; V gene: TRBV4-2; CDR3 DNA: TGTGCCAGCAGCCAAGATGGCTCAGGGGTTACTGAAGCTTTCTTT; CDR3 protein: CASSQDGSGVTEAFF
D gene: TRBD1; J gene: TRBJ2-3; clone size: -; V gene: TRBV24-1; CDR3 DNA: TGTGCCACCAAGGGAGCACAGGGGTCAGATACGCAGTATTTT; CDR3 protein: CATKGAQGSDTQYF
D gene: -; J gene: TRBJ2-7; clone size: many; V gene: TRBV29-1; CDR3 DNA: TGCAGCGTTGGGGAGAGTCGCTACGAGCAGTACTTC; CDR3 protein: CSVGESRYEQYF
D gene: TRBD1; J gene: TRBJ2-1; clone size: many; V gene: TRBV28; CDR3 DNA: TGTGCCAGCAGACTACACGACAGGGATGGGTACAATGAGCAGTTCTTC; CDR3 protein: CASRLHDRDGYNEQFF
D gene: -; J gene: TRBJ2-1; clone size: few; V gene: TRBV5-5; CDR3 DNA: TGTGCCAGCAGCTTTGCCATGCGCCCCTACAATGAGCAGTTCTTC; CDR3 protein: CASSFAMRPYNEQFF
D gene: -; J gene: TRBJ2-2; clone size: -; V gene: TRBV7-3; CDR3 DNA: TGTGCCAGCAGCCGATTGGGCGGCACGGTCACCGGGGAGCTGTTTTTT; CDR3 protein: CASSRLGGTVTGELFF
D gene: TRBD1; J gene: TRBJ1-1; clone size: many; V gene: TRBV12-3/TRBV12-4; CDR3 DNA: TGTGCCAGCACCCCACAGGGGGCGGATACTGAAGCTTTCTTT; CDR3 protein: CASTPQGADTEAFF
D gene: -; J gene: TRBJ2-1; clone size: many; V gene: TRBV20-1; CDR3 DNA: TGCAGCCCCCCGGGCCCGTCTAGCAATGAGCAGTTCTTC; CDR3 protein: CSPPGPSSNEQFF
D gene: TRBD2; J gene: TRBJ2-1; clone size: -; V gene: TRBV24-1; CDR3 DNA: TGTGGCACCAGTTACCCGGGACTAGGGGTGACTAGCGGTCTAGGATACAATGAGCAGTTCTTC; CDR3 protein: CGTSYPGLGVTSGLGYNEQFF
D gene: -; J gene: TRBJ1-4; clone size: -; V gene: TRBV12-3/TRBV12-4; CDR3 DNA: TGTGCCAGCAGTCCCCGGGGGTTTGCAGGGGTTGGTAATGAAAAACTGTTTTTT; CDR3 protein: CASSPRGFAGVGNEKLFF